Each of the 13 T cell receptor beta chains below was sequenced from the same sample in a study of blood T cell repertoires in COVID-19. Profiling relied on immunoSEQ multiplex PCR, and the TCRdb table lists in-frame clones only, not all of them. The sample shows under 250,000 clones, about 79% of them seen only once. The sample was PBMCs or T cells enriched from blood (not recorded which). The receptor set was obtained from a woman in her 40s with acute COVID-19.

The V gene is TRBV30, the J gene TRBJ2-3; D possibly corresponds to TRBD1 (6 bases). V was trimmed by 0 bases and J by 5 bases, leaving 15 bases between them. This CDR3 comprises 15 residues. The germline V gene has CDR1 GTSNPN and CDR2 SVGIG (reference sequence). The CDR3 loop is CAWSVGAGEGDTQYF. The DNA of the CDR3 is TGTGCCTGGAGTGTTGGGGCAGGGGAAGGAGATACGCAGTATTTT.

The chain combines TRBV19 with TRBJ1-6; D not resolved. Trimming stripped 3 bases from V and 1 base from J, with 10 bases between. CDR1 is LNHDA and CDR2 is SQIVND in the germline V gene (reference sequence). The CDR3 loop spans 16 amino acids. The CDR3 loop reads CASSMGTRSYNSPLHF. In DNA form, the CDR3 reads TGTGCCAGTAGTATGGGCACAAGGTCCTATAATTCACCCCTCCACTTT.

The CDR3 sequence is CASSARTRGDEQFF. The DNA of the CDR3 is TGTGCCAGCAGCGCCCGGACCCGCGGGGATGAGCAGTTCTTC. The chain carries TRBV21-1 and TRBJ2-1; no DNA check was done on the table's D call, TRBD2. TRBV21-1 is shown as a pseudogene. CDR3 length: 14 residues.

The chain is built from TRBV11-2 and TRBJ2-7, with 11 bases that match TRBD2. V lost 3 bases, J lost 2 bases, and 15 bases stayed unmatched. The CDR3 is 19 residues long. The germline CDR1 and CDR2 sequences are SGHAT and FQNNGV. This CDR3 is CASSFPSSGGLPNPYEQYF. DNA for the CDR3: TGTGCCAGCAGCTTTCCCTCTAGCGGGGGGCTACCGAACCCCTACGAGCAGTACTTC.

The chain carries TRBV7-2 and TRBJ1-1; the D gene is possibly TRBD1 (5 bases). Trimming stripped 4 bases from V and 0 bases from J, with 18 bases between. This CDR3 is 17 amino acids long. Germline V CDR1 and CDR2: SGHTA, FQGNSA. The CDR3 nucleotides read TGTGCCAGCAGCTATATCTGGGGCAGGAACTTGAACACTGAAGCTTTCTTT. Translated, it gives CASSYIWGRNLNTEAFF.

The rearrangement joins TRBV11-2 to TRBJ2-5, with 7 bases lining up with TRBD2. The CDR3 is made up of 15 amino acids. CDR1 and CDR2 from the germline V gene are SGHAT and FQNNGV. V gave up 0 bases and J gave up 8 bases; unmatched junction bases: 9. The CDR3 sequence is CASSLDLVGGSTQYF. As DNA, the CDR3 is TGTGCCAGCAGCTTAGATCTTGTGGGAGGGTCCACCCAGTACTTC.

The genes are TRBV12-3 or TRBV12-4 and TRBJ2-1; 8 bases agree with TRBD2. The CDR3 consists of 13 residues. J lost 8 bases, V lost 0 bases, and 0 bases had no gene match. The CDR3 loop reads CASSLARGDEQFF. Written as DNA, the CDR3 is TGTGCCAGCAGTTTAGCGCGGGGGGATGAGCAGTTCTTC.

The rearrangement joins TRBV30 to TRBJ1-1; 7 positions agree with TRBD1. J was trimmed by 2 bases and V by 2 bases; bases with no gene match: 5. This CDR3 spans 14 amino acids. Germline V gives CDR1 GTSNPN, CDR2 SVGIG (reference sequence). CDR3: CAWSPGQRNTEAFF. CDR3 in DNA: TGTGCCTGGAGTCCGGGACAGAGAAACACTGAAGCTTTCTTT.

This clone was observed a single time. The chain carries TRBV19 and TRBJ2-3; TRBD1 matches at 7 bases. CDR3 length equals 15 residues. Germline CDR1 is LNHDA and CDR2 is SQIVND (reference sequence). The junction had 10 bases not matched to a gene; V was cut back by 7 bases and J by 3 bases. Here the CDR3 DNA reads TGTGCCAGTACTCAGACAGGGACCAGAACAGATACGCAGTATTTT. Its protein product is CASTQTGTRTDTQYF. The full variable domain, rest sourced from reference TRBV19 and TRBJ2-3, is DGGITQSPKYLFRKEGQNVTLSCEQNLNHDAMYWYRQDPGQGLRLIYYSQIVNDFQKGDIAEGYSVSREKKESFPLTVTSAQKNPTAFYLCASTQTGTRTDTQYFGPGTRLTVL.

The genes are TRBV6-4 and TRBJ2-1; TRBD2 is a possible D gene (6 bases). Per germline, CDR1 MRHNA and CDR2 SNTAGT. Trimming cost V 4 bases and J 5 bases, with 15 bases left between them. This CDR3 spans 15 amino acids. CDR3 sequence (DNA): TGTGCCAGCAGTGGAGGAGGGACTCAGAACAATGAGCAGTTCTTC. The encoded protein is CASSGGGTQNNEQFF.

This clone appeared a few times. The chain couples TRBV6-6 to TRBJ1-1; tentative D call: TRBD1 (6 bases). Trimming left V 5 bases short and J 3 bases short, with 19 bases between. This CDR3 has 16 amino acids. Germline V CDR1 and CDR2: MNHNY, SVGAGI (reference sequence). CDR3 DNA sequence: TGTGCCAGCAGTCCCGGACAGCCAAGGTATGACACTGAAGCTTTCTTT. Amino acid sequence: CASSPGQPRYDTEAFF.

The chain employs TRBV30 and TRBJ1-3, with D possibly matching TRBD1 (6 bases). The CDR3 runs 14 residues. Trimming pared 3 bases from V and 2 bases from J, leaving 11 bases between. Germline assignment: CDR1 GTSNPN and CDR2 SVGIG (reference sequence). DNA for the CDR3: TGTGCCTGGAGGGGGGCAGAGCCTGGAAACACCATATATTTT. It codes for CAWRGAEPGNTIYF.

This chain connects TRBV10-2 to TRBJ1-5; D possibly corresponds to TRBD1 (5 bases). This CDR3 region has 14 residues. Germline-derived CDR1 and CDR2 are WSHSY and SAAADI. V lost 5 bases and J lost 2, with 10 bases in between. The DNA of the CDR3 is TGCGCCAGCAGTTGGGGGGAGGGCAATCAGCCCCAGCATTTT. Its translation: CASSWGEGNQPQHF.